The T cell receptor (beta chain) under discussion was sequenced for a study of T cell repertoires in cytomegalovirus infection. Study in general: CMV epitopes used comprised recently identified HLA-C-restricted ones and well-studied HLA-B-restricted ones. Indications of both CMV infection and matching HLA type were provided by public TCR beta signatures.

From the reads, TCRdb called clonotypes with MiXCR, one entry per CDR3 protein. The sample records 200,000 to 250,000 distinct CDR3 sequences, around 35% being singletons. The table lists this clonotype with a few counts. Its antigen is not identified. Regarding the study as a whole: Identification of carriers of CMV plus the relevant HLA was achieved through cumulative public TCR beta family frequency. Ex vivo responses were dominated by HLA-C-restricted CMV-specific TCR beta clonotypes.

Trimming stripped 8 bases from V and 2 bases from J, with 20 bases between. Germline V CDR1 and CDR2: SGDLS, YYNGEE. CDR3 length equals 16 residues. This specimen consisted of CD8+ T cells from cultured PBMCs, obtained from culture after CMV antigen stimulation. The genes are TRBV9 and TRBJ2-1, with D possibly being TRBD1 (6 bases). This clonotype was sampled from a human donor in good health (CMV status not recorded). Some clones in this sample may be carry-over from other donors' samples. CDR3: CARLVGADITYNEQFF. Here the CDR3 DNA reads TGTGCCAGACTTGTGGGGGCAGATATTACCTACAATGAGCAGTTCTTC.